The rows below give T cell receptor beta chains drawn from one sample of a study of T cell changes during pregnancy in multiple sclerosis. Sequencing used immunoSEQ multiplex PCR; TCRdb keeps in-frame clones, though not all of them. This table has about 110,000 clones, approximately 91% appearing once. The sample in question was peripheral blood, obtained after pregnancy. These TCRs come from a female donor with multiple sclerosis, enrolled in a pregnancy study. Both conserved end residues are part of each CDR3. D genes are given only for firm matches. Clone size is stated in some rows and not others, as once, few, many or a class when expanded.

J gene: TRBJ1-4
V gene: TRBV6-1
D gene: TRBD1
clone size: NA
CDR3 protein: CASSEAPTGGREKLFF
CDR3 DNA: TGTGCCAGCAGTGAAGCGCCGACAGGGGGCCGAGAAAAACTGTTTTTT

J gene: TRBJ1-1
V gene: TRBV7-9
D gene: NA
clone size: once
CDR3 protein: CASSALGGEYTEAFF
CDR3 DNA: TGTGCCAGCAGCGCATTGGGGGGAGAATACACTGAAGCTTTCTTT

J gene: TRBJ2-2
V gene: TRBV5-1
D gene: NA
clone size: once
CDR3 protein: CASSSHGGGMRAGELFF
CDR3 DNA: TGCGCCAGCAGCTCCCACGGGGGAGGTATGCGCGCCGGGGAGCTGTTTTTT

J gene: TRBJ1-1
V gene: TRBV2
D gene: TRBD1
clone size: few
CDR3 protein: CASSEQGANTEAFF
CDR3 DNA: TGTGCCAGCAGTGAACAGGGGGCTAACACTGAAGCTTTCTTT

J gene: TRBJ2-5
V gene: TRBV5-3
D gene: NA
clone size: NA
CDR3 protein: CARSFKETQYF
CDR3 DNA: TGTGCCAGAAGCTTTAAAGAGACCCAGTACTTC

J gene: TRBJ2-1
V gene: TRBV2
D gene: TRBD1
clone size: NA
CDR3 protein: CASRRGTGRGNEQFF
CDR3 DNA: TGTGCCAGCAGGAGGGGGACAGGAAGGGGCAATGAGCAGTTCTTC

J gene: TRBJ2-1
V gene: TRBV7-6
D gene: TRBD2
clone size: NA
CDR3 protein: CASSLIAGDYNEQFF
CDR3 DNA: TGTGCCAGCAGCTTGATAGCGGGAGACTACAATGAGCAGTTCTTC

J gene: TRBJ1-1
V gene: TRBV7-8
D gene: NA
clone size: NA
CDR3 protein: CASMKHGERGNTEAFF
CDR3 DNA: TGTGCCAGCATGAAACATGGGGAGCGAGGGAACACTGAAGCTTTCTTT

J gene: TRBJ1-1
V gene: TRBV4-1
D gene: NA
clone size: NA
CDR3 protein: CASSQVLARENTEAFF
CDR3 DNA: TGCGCCAGCAGCCAAGTTTTGGCACGGGAGAACACTGAAGCTTTCTTT

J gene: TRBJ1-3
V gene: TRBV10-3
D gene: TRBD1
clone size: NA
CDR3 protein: CAISTGTAGNTIYF
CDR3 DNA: TGTGCCATCAGTACCGGGACAGCTGGAAACACCATATATTTT

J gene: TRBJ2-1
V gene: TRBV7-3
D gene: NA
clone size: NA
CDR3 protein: CASSLMAGGSNNEQFF
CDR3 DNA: TGTGCCAGCAGCTTAATGGCCGGGGGTTCCAACAATGAGCAGTTCTTC

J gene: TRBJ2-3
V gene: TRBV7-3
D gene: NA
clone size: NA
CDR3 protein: CASSLQGRSTDTQYF
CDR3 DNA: TGTGCCAGCAGCCTACAGGGCCGTAGCACAGATACGCAGTATTTT

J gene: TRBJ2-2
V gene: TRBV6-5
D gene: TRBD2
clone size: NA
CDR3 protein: CASTGTSGVGGELFF
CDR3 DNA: TGTGCCAGCACCGGGACTAGCGGGGTTGGCGGGGAGCTGTTTTTT

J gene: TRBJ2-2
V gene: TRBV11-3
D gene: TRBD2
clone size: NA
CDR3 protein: CASRRGGSTGELFF
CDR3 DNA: TGTGCCAGCAGACGGGGGGGATCCACCGGGGAGCTGTTTTTT

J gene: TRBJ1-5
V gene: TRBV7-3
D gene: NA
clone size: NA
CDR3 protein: CASSLTTSSNESNQPQHF
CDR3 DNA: TGTGCCAGCAGCTTAACTACCTCTAGCAATGAGAGCAATCAGCCCCAGCATTTT

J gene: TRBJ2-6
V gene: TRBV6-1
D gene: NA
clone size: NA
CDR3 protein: CASSEDYSGANVLTF
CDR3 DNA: TGTGCCAGCAGTGAGGACTACTCTGGGGCCAACGTCCTGACTTTC

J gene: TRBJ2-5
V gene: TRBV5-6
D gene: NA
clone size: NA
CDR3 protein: CASSSGLQVETQYF
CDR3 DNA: TGTGCCAGCAGTTCGGGACTCCAGGTAGAGACCCAGTACTTC

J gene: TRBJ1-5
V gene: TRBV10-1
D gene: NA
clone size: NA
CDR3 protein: CASSYNRSRSNQPQHF
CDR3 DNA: TGCGCCAGCAGCTACAACAGGTCTAGAAGCAATCAGCCCCAGCATTTT

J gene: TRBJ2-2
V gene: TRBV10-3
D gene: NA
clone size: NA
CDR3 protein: CAISDRGDTGELFF
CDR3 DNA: TGTGCCATCAGTGACAGGGGAGATACCGGGGAGCTGTTTTTT

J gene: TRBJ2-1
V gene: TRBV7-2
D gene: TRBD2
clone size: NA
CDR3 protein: CASSFPGTSGLDEQFF
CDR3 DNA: TGTGCCAGCAGCTTCCCCGGGACTAGCGGGCTAGATGAGCAGTTCTTC

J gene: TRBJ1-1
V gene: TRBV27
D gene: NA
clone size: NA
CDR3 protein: CASSLLKGNVGTEAFF
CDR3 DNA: TGTGCCAGCAGTTTATTAAAGGGGAATGTTGGCACTGAAGCTTTCTTT

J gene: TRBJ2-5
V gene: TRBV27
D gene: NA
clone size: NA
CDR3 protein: CASSSPSQETQYF
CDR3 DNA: TGTGCCAGCAGTTCCCCCTCCCAAGAGACCCAGTACTTC

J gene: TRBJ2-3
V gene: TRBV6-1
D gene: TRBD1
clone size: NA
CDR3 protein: CASSQGDGTDTQYF
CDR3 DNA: TGTGCCAGCAGCCAGGGGGATGGCACAGATACGCAGTATTTT

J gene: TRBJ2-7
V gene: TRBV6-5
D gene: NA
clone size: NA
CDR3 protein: CASSYSQRNEQYF
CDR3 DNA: TGTGCCAGCAGTTATTCCCAGCGAAACGAGCAGTACTTC

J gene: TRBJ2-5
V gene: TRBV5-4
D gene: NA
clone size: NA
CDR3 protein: CASSLPGPNQETQYF
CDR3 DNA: TGTGCCAGCAGCTTGCCAGGGCCTAATCAAGAGACCCAGTACTTC

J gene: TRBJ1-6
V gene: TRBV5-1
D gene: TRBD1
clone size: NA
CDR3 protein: CASSQGQGGSPLHF
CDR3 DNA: TGCGCCAGCAGCCAAGGACAGGGAGGTTCACCCCTCCACTTT

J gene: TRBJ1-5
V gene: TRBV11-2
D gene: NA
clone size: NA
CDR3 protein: CASSLSGFRHQPQHF
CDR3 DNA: TGTGCCAGCAGCTTATCAGGATTCCGGCATCAGCCCCAGCATTTT

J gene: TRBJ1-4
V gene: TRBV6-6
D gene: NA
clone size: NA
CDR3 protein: CASSSPQNNEKLFF
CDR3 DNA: TGTGCCAGCAGTTCCCCCCAGAATAATGAAAAACTGTTTTTT

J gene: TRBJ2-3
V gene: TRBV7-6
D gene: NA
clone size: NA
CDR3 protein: CASSLGGWLAGEPLTDTQYF
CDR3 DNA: TGTGCCAGCAGCCTGGGCGGGTGGCTAGCCGGGGAACCTCTCACAGATACGCAGTATTTT

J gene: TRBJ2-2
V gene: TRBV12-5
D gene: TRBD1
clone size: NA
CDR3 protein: CASGPDRGRTGELFF
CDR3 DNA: TGTGCTAGTGGTCCAGACAGGGGGCGGACCGGGGAGCTGTTTTTT

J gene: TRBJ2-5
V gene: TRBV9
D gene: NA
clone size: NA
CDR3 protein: CASSVDHRETQYF
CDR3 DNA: TGTGCCAGCAGCGTAGATCATCGGGAGACCCAGTACTTC

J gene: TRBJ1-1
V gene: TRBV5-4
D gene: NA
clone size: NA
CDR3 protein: CASSLGQYTEAFF
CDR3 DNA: TGTGCCAGCAGCTTGGGACAGTACACTGAAGCTTTCTTT

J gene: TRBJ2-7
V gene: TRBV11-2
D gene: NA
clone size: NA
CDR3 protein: CASSLGLREQYF
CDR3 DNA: TGTGCCAGCAGCTTAGGACTAAGGGAGCAGTACTTC

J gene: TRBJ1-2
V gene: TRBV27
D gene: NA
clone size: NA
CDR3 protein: CASRQSAQGGYTF
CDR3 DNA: TGTGCCAGCAGACAGTCCGCCCAGGGGGGCTACACCTTC

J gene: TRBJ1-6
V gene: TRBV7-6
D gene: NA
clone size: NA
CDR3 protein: CASSLEGGGESPLHF
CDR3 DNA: TGTGCCAGCAGCTTAGAGGGTGGAGGTGAATCACCCCTCCACTTT

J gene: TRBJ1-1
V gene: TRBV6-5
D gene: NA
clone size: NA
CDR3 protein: CASRPRARGTEAFF
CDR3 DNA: TGTGCCAGCAGACCCCGGGCCCGGGGAACTGAAGCTTTCTTT

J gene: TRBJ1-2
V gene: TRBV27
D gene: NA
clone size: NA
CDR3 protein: CASSLSRGGNYGYTF
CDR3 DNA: TGTGCCAGCAGTTTATCGCGCGGGGGTAACTATGGCTACACCTTC

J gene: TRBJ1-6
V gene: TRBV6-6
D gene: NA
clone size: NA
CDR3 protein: CAGGGSYNSPLHF
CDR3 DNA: TGTGCCGGCGGAGGATCCTATAATTCACCCCTCCACTTT

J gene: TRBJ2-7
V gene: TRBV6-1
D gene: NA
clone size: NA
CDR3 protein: CASRAGTSSYEQYF
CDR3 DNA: TGTGCCAGCAGAGCGGGTACGAGCTCCTACGAGCAGTACTTC

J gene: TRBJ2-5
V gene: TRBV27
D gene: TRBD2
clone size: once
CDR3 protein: CASSLGPGLAGEETQYF
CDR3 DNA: TGTGCCAGCAGTTTGGGGCCGGGACTAGCGGGGGAAGAGACCCAGTACTTC

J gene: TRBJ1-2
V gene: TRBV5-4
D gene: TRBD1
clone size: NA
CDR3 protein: CASSQDRDYGYTF
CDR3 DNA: TGTGCCAGCAGCCAAGACAGGGACTATGGCTACACCTTC

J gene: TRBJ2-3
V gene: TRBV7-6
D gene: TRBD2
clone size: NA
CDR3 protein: CASSHGGGAGDTQYF
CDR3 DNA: TGTGCCAGCAGCCACGGCGGGGGGGCCGGGGATACGCAGTATTTT

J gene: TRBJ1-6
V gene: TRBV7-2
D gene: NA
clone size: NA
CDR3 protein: CASSLGSSNSPLHF
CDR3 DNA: TGTGCCAGCAGCTTAGGGAGCTCTAATTCACCCCTCCACTTT